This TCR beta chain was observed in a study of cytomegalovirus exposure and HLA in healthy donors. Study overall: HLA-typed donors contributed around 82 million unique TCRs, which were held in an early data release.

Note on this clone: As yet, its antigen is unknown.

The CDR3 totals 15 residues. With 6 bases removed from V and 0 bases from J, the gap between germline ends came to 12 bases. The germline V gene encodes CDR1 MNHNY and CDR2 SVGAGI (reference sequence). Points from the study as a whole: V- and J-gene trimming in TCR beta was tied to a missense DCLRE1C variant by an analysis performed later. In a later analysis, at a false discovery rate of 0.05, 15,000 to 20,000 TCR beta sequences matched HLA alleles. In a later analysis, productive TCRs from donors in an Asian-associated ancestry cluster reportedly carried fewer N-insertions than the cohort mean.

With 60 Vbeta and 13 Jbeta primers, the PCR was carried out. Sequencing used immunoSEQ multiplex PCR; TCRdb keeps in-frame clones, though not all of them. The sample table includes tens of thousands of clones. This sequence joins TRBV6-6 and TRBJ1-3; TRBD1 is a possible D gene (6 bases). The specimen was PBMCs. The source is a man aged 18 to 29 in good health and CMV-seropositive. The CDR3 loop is CASSQDRTSGNTIYF. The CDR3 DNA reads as TGTGCCAGCAGCCAAGACAGGACCTCTGGAAACACCATATATTTT.